What follows is one T cell receptor beta chain and its context. Its antigen is unidentified. Original processing notes: Across clinicopathological groups, CDR3 differences served as the basis for building a distant-metastasis classifier for papillary thyroid cancer. Through MiXCR, TCRdb re-clonotyped the PCR reads. The V and J calls and clone size are TCRdb's, not the authors'. The top ten hold more than 20% of the sample, which has approximately 20,000 clones, approximately 30% seen once. The entry originates in a study of metastatic and nonmetastatic thyroid tumors. Background on the study: Repertoire comparison spanned blood and tumor or nodule tissue of malignant and benign thyroid patients. Study-wide results and limits: The reported finding was significantly higher TCR beta diversity in malignant thyroid tumors relative to benign nodules, in blood and tumor.

Until they underwent thyroid surgery, no patient had received any treatment. Per the germline V gene, CDR1 is SGHRS and CDR2 is YFSETQ. V shed 0 bases and J shed 7 bases, with 4 bases lying between them. CDR3 length equals 12 residues. Sequencing used adjacent normal tissue. This receptor was identified in a female donor with papillary thyroid cancer or a benign thyroid nodule (not recorded which). Some clones in this sample may be carry-over from other donors' samples. The chain recombines TRBV5-1 with TRBJ2-2; D remains ambiguous. CDR3 amino acids: CASSLDVGELFF. The CDR3 DNA follows: TGCGCCAGCAGCTTGGACGTCGGGGAGCTGTTTTTT. The variable domain in full, with the rest retrieved from reference TRBV5-1 and TRBJ2-2, is KAGVTQTPRYLIKTRGQQVTLSCSPISGHRSVSWYQQTPGQGLQFLFEYFSETQRNKGNFPGRFSGRQFSNSRSEMNVSTLELGDSALYLCASSLDVGELFFGEGSRLTVL.